Listed below are T cell receptor beta chains from one sample, sequenced in a study of blood T cell repertoires in COVID-19. Sequenced by immunoSEQ multiplex PCR; TCRdb stores in-frame clones only, minus some. The repertoire holds roughly 100,000 clones, with less than 90% as singletons. The specimen sequenced was peripheral blood. The receptors derive from a human donor in a cohort sampled during active COVID-19. The CDR3 runs from the conserved cysteine through the conserved F or W. The D gene is left open where the match is weak. Rows may omit the clone size; those that give it use once, few, many or a size class.

v_call	j_call	d_call	clone_size	cdr3_length	cdr3_nt	cdr3_aa
TRBV7-3	TRBJ2-1	.	.	16	TGTGCCAGCAGCTTAAGTGGTGGGAGTACCCACAATGAGCAGTTCTTC	CASSLSGGSTHNEQFF
TRBV7-9	TRBJ2-1	.	.	12	TGTGCCAGCAGCCTCTCTCTCAGTGAGCAGTTCTTC	CASSLSLSEQFF
TRBV29-1	TRBJ1-5	.	.	13	TGCAGCGTTGAGGTCGGGGTAGATCAGCCCCAGCATTTT	CSVEVGVDQPQHF
TRBV12-3/TRBV12-4	TRBJ2-2	.	.	13	TGTGCCACCTCTAACAGGGTCACCGGGGAGCTGTTTTTT	CATSNRVTGELFF
TRBV24-1	TRBJ1-2	.	.	13	TGTGCCACCAGTGATTTGACAGGCTATGGCTACACCTTC	CATSDLTGYGYTF
TRBV4-3	TRBJ2-1	.	.	15	TGCGCCAGCAGCCAAGATTCGCGCCGAGGGAATGAGCAGTTCTTC	CASSQDSRRGNEQFF
TRBV5-1	TRBJ1-5	.	.	13	TGCGCCAGCAGCCCCGCGAGCAATCAGCCCCAGCATTTT	CASSPASNQPQHF
TRBV12-3/TRBV12-4	TRBJ2-3	.	.	13	TGTGCCAGCAGTTTAGGGCTAGCAGATACGCAGTATTTT	CASSLGLADTQYF
TRBV6-1	TRBJ1-2	TRBD1	.	14	TGTGCCAGCAGTGATTTGGACAGGGGGCGAGGCTACACCTTC	CASSDLDRGRGYTF
TRBV7-9	TRBJ2-1	TRBD2	.	16	TGTGCCAGCAGCTCTCCCTGGACTAGCGGGGGGGAAGAGCAGTTCTTC	CASSSPWTSGGEEQFF
TRBV9	TRBJ1-2	TRBD1	.	15	TGTGCCAGCAGCGTAAGTTTAGGGACAGATTATGGCTACACCTTC	CASSVSLGTDYGYTF
TRBV28	TRBJ2-7	.	.	13	TGTGCCAGCAGTTTTATCCAGGACTACGAGCAGTACTTC	CASSFIQDYEQYF
TRBV5-5	TRBJ1-4	TRBD1	.	16	TGTGCCAGCAGCTCGGGACAGGGATTTACTAATGAAAAACTGTTTTTT	CASSSGQGFTNEKLFF
TRBV7-8	TRBJ2-5	TRBD2	.	16	TGTGCCAGCAGCCCGACTAGCGGGAAGTCTAGAGGAGCCCAGTACTTC	CASSPTSGKSRGAQYF
TRBV10-3	TRBJ2-7	TRBD1	.	17	TGTGCCATCTTGGAGCGTTTGGGACAGGCAACTACCTACGAGCAGTACTTC	CAILERLGQATTYEQYF
TRBV24-1	TRBJ2-2	.	.	14	TGTGCCACCAGTCAGGGTGGTTATTCCGGGGAGCTGTTTTTT	CATSQGGYSGELFF
TRBV5-1	TRBJ2-1	TRBD2	.	14	TGCGCCAGCAGCCAGGACCCGGGGGGTGGTGAGCAGTTCTTC	CASSQDPGGGEQFF
TRBV28	TRBJ2-7	.	.	15	TGTGCCAGCAGTCGAGGAGGACAGTCGACCTACGAGCAGTACTTC	CASSRGGQSTYEQYF
TRBV7-2	TRBJ2-1	TRBD2	.	15	TGTGCCAGCAGCTTAACTCGGGGGGGCTACAATGAGCAGTTCTTC	CASSLTRGGYNEQFF
TRBV12-3/TRBV12-4	TRBJ2-5	TRBD1	.	13	TGTGCCAGCAGTGGGGGACCAGGGGGGACCCAGTACTTC	CASSGGPGGTQYF
TRBV20-1	TRBJ2-7	.	.	14	TGCAGTGCTAGTGATGCAGGCAGCTCCTACGAGCAGTACTTC	CSASDAGSSYEQYF
TRBV6-5	TRBJ2-5	.	.	14	TGTGCCAGCAGTTACCGGGACATACAAGAGACCCAGTACTTC	CASSYRDIQETQYF
TRBV28	TRBJ2-4	TRBD2	.	19	TGTGCCAGCAGTATCCCCGGGACTAGCGGGAGTGGTACCAAAAACATTCAGTACTTC	CASSIPGTSGSGTKNIQYF
TRBV5-1	TRBJ1-2	.	.	16	TGCGCCAGCAGCCCTACCACAGGGACCGGGCCGGTCGGCTACACCTTC	CASSPTTGTGPVGYTF
TRBV5-5	TRBJ1-4	TRBD1	once	17	TGTGCCAGCAGCTTGGATATAGGGGGCGAGACTAATGAAAAACTGTTTTTT	CASSLDIGGETNEKLFF
TRBV27	TRBJ2-7	.	.	15	TGTGCCAGCAGTTTATCGGGCCTAGCCGGGCTCGAGCAGTACTTC	CASSLSGLAGLEQYF
TRBV6-2/TRBV6-3	TRBJ2-7	.	.	16	TGTGCCAGCAGTTACGGCTCAGCGGACTATTCCTACGAGCAGTACTTC	CASSYGSADYSYEQYF
TRBV9	TRBJ2-7	TRBD2	.	18	TGTGCCAGCAGCGCGGGGACTAGCGGGAACACTTACCCCTACGAGCAGTACTTC	CASSAGTSGNTYPYEQYF
TRBV6-1	TRBJ1-3	.	.	14	TGTGCCAGCAGTGAAAATCGGGGAAGTGGCACCATATATTTT	CASSENRGSGTIYF
TRBV10-1	TRBJ2-7	.	once	13	TGCGCCAGCAGTGAGATTTGGGGAGGCGAGCAGTACTTC	CASSEIWGGEQYF
TRBV11-3	TRBJ1-3	.	.	15	TGTGCCAGCAGCCCCCGACAATACTCTGGAAACACCATATATTTT	CASSPRQYSGNTIYF
TRBV7-2	TRBJ1-2	TRBD1	.	13	TGTGCCAGCAGCCCCCGGACAGGGGGAGGCTACACCTTC	CASSPRTGGGYTF
TRBV12-3/TRBV12-4	TRBJ2-5	TRBD2	.	11	TGTGCCAGCAGTTTGGGGAGGGCCCAGTACTTC	CASSLGRAQYF
TRBV4-3	TRBJ2-1	.	.	15	TGCGCCAGCAGCCAAGGGGTAGGGCGGACTGGGGAGCAGTTCTTC	CASSQGVGRTGEQFF
TRBV7-8	TRBJ2-7	TRBD1	.	14	TGTGCCAGCAGCCCTCGACAGGGTCGATACGAGCAGTACTTC	CASSPRQGRYEQYF
TRBV4-3	TRBJ1-3	.	.	15	TGCGCCAGCAGCCAGCAAGCTTTCTCTGGAAACACCATATATTTT	CASSQQAFSGNTIYF
TRBV6-6	TRBJ2-1	.	.	12	TGTGCCAGCAGGAGATTGAACAATGAGCAGTTCTTC	CASRRLNNEQFF
TRBV28	TRBJ1-2	.	.	13	TGTGCCAGCAGTCCTGACGACAGCTATGGCTACACCTTC	CASSPDDSYGYTF
TRBV4-2	TRBJ2-3	TRBD2	once	15	TGTGCCAGCAGCCAAGGGCTAGCGGAGACAGATACGCAGTATTTT	CASSQGLAETDTQYF
TRBV5-1	TRBJ1-3	.	.	14	TGCGCCAGCAGCGGGGGGTTCTCTGGAAACACCATATATTTT	CASSGGFSGNTIYF
TRBV2	TRBJ2-7	.	medium-sized	15	TGTGCCAGCAGTCCTTCATTTAGGAGCTCCTACGAGCAGTACTTC	CASSPSFRSSYEQYF
TRBV13	TRBJ1-3	.	.	16	TGTGCCAGCAGCTTAGTAGGGACAAAGGCTGGAAACACCATATATTTT	CASSLVGTKAGNTIYF
TRBV25-1	TRBJ2-7	.	.	15	TGTGCCAGCAGTGGCGCACCGGGACACGGCTACGAGCAGTACTTC	CASSGAPGHGYEQYF
TRBV2	TRBJ2-1	TRBD2	.	16	TGTGCCAGCAGTCGAGCGGGAGGGCCACTGGACAATGAGCAGTTCTTC	CASSRAGGPLDNEQFF
TRBV12-3/TRBV12-4	TRBJ2-5	TRBD2	.	13	TGTGCCAGCAGTCGGGCTAGCGGAGAGACCCAGTACTTC	CASSRASGETQYF
TRBV2	TRBJ1-5	TRBD1	.	13	TGTGCCAGCAGACAGGGGGTAAGGGAGCCCCAGCATTTT	CASRQGVREPQHF
TRBV3-1/TRBV3-2	TRBJ1-2	.	.	15	TGTGCCAGCAGCCAAAACGTCAGGGGCGCCTATGGCTACACCTTC	CASSQNVRGAYGYTF
TRBV28	TRBJ2-5	TRBD2	.	15	TGTGCCAGCAGTTTCCATCGGGAGGGCAAAGAGACCCAGTACTTC	CASSFHREGKETQYF
TRBV9	TRBJ1-6	.	.	17	TGTGCCAGCAGCCCCCTAGGGGGGGCCGCCTATAATTCACCCCTCCACTTT	CASSPLGGAAYNSPLHF
TRBV6-1	TRBJ1-1	.	few	16	TGTGCCAGCAGTGAGGATTTGACAGGTCCGAACACTGAAGCTTTCTTT	CASSEDLTGPNTEAFF
TRBV10-2	TRBJ2-7	.	.	17	TGCGCCAGCAGTGAGAGGGCGGGTGGCGGACTTTGGCTCGAGCAGTACTTC	CASSERAGGGLWLEQYF
TRBV11-2	TRBJ2-7	TRBD1	few	14	TGTGCCAGCAGACCGGACAGGGGCTTCTACGAGCAGTACTTC	CASRPDRGFYEQYF
TRBV28	TRBJ2-7	.	.	12	TGTGCCAGCAGCCACGACGGGAACGAGCAGTACTTC	CASSHDGNEQYF
TRBV6-5	TRBJ1-6	.	once	16	TGTGCCAGCAGTTACTCGTTTGCGGGTGCCGGTTCACCCCTCCACTTT	CASSYSFAGAGSPLHF
TRBV5-6	TRBJ1-6	.	.	14	TGTGCCAGCAGCTCCACAGGGCTTGTTTCACCCCTCCACTTT	CASSSTGLVSPLHF
TRBV2	TRBJ2-7	TRBD1	.	17	TGTGCCAGCACCTCAACTATGGGACAGGTCCTCTCCTACGAGCAGTACTTC	CASTSTMGQVLSYEQYF
TRBV21-1	TRBJ2-7	.	.	17	TGTGCCAGCACCCAGCCCGGGACTAGCGGGAGGCCGGGAGAGCAGTACTTC	CASTQPGTSGRPGEQYF
TRBV7-3	TRBJ2-3	TRBD1	once	15	TGTGCCAGCAGCCCGGGACAGGGTTGGACAGATACGCAGTATTTT	CASSPGQGWTDTQYF
TRBV6-2/TRBV6-3	TRBJ2-1	.	.	14	TGTGCCAGCAGTTACTCGGAGCCCAAGGGGCATCCGTTCTTC	CASSYSEPKGHPFF
TRBV7-2	TRBJ2-5	TRBD2	.	16	TGTGCCAGCAGCCCAGGGAGCGGGGGGGCAAGGGAGACCCAGTACTTC	CASSPGSGGARETQYF